This paragraph covers one TCR beta chain sequence. The sample comes from a study of cytomegalovirus exposure and HLA in healthy donors. Germline V gene data show CDR1 as SGHRS and CDR2 as YFSETQ. The CDR3 sequence is 14 residues long. V lost 4 bases, J lost 3 bases, and 3 bases stayed unmatched. Both 60 Vbeta primers and 13 Jbeta primers went into the PCR. Under the authors' procedure: A later analysis tallied 80 million to 100 million unique TCR beta chains, around 9.9 million of them shared. The method was immunoSEQ multiplex PCR; TCRdb's version includes in-frame clones alone and lacks a portion of them. V and J calls and clone size come straight from that table; D and trimming were deduced from the DNA. Of about 160,000 clones listed, about 75% are singletons.

The V gene is TRBV5-1, the J gene TRBJ2-7; TRBD1 agrees at 11 bases. Sequencing was done on a sample of PBMCs. This receptor was identified in a female donor in good health and CMV-seronegative. The CDR3 DNA is TGCGCCAGCAGCCCGGGGACAGGGGGCTACGAGCAGTACTTC. Protein: CASSPGTGGYEQYF.